The clone carrying this TCR beta chain occurred once. Antigen: not known. This sample was taken from a study of B cell selection in AIRE deficiency. Study observations and caveats: Around a third of healthy-donor shared Treg TCRbeta sequences appeared in patient Tconv cells. Only 9.3% of around 3,900 shared Treg sequences were patient-specific; about 30% healthy-specific. Shared Treg sequences had shorter CDR3s, biased toward rearrangements with few non-templated insertions.

Sorting defined conventional CD4 T cells as CD4+CD127+. Using immunoSEQ multiplex PCR, the repertoire was profiled, and TCRdb retains in-frame clones only, with some absent. Of tens of thousands of clones listed, 95% to 97% are singletons. Germline CDR1 is LNHDA and CDR2 is SQIVND (reference sequence). The CDR3 is made up of 17 amino acids. The ends were cut back, 3 bases at V and 0 bases at J, with 12 bases in the middle. The TCR was taken from a human donor with AIRE deficiency. The rearrangement links TRBV19 to TRBJ2-6; D unresolved. Sequences were obtained from conventional CD4+ T cells sorted from PBMCs. In DNA form, the CDR3 reads TGTGCCAGTAGTATTATGCTTTCCGCCTCTGGGGCCAACGTCCTGACTTTC. Its translation: CASSIMLSASGANVLTF.